This passage covers 14 T cell receptor beta chains from one sample sequenced in a study of CD8+ T cells in alopecia areata. TCR sequencing used cDNA made by reverse transcription of extracted RNA. The repertoire was sequenced with immunoSEQ multiplex PCR; TCRdb's copy has only in-frame clones and lacks some. The sample holds about 300,000 clones, roughly 50% seen once. Treatment noted: oral pan-JAK inhibitor, 5-10 mg twice daily. This specimen was CD4+ T cells sorted from blood, taken at week 24, from a patient treated with tofacitinib. The receptor source for this set is a human donor with alopecia areata.

The chain uses TRBV29-1 and TRBJ1-2; the D gene is possibly TRBD1 (5 bases). This CDR3 has 15 amino acids. V lost 7 bases and J lost 0, with 18 bases in between. CDR1 and CDR2 (germline): SQVTM, ANQGSEA. The CDR3: CSASAGTLANYGYTF. The CDR3 nucleotides are TGCAGCGCCTCGGCCGGGACGCTAGCTAACTATGGCTACACCTTC.

The chain is built from TRBV14 and TRBJ2-3; tentative D call: TRBD1 (5 bases). This CDR3 is built from 15 residues. V shed 2 bases and J shed 2 bases, with 11 bases lying between them. Germline V lookup: CDR1 SGHDN, CDR2 FVKESK. The CDR3 DNA reads as TGTGCCAGCAGCCAACACCTACAGGTCACAGATACGCAGTATTTT. It yields the protein CASSQHLQVTDTQYF.

This clone was found a few times. CDR3 in amino acids: CASSLVREQETQYF. CDR3 nucleotides: TGTGCCAGCAGCTTGGTCAGGGAACAAGAGACCCAGTACTTC. The chain couples TRBV5-4 to TRBJ2-5; tentative D call: TRBD1 (5 bases). Germline CDR1 SGHNT, CDR2 YYREEE (reference sequence). Trimming shortened V by 0 bases and J by 2 bases, and 8 bases separated the two germline ends. The CDR3 spans 14 residues.

The chain uses TRBV27 and TRBJ1-6, with D possibly being TRBD1 (5 bases). V was cut by 5 bases and J by 6 bases, with 17 bases left in between. This CDR3 is built from 16 residues. Germline V gives CDR1 MNHEY, CDR2 SMNVEV (reference sequence). Here the CDR3 DNA reads TGTGCCAGCAGTCGGCTTGGAGGGCAGGGTAATTCACCCCTCCACTTT. It is translated as CASSRLGGQGNSPLHF.

This clone appeared a single time. The chain employs TRBV27 and TRBJ2-7; D gene unclear. V lost 8 bases and J 0 bases, leaving 8 bases between the germline ends. The CDR3 length is 12 residues. Germline values: CDR1 MNHEY, CDR2 SMNVEV (reference sequence). CDR3 in DNA: TGTGCCAGCGGTGGTAGCTCCTACGAGCAGTACTTC. It codes for CASGGSSYEQYF.

The CDR3, as DNA: TGTGCCAGCAGCTTGACCCTTCCCAATTCACCCCTCCACTTT. Translating gives CASSLTLPNSPLHF. The V and J genes are TRBV7-2 and TRBJ1-6, with unresolved D. The V gene's germline CDR1 is SGHTA and CDR2 FQGNSA. V lost 3 bases to trimming and J lost 7 bases, with 10 bases between them. The CDR3 contains 14 residues.

For the CDR3, the DNA is TGCGCCAGCAGCCTCCATGGGGCTCGGAGCAATCAGCCCCAGCATTTT. Protein: CASSLHGARSNQPQHF. The chain is built from TRBV4-1 and TRBJ1-5; maybe TRBD1 (5 bases). Germline V CDR1 and CDR2: MGHRA, YSYEKL. The CDR3 is 16 residues long. Between the trimmed V and J ends, which lost 4 bases and 1 base, there was a span of 14 bases.

This sequence joins TRBV5-1 and TRBJ1-1; D may be TRBD1 (6 bases). Germline V gives CDR1 SGHRS, CDR2 YFSETQ. V lost 0 bases to trimming and J lost 4 bases, with 10 bases between them. The CDR3 runs to 14 residues. The CDR3 region has the DNA TGCGCCAGCAGCTTGGGACAGGTTATCACTGAAGCTTTCTTT. Its protein is CASSLGQVITEAFF.

This clone was seen a handful of times. This chain's CDR3 is CAWGTIGPDTQYF. The CDR3, as DNA: TGTGCCTGGGGGACTATCGGCCCAGATACGCAGTATTTT. This rearrangement joins TRBV28 to TRBJ2-3; 7 bases align to TRBD2. The V gene end was trimmed by 11 bases and the J gene end by 4 bases; junction bases not matched to a gene: 9. There are 13 residues in the CDR3. Germline V lookup: CDR1 MDHEN, CDR2 SYDVKM. The full variable domain, with the rest looked up from reference TRBV28 and TRBJ2-3, is DVKVTQSSRYLVKRTGEKVFLECVQDMDHENMFWYRQDPGLGLRLIYFSYDVKMKEKGDIPEGYSVSREKKERFSLILESASTNQTSMYLCAWGTIGPDTQYFGPGTRLTVL.

This clone has just a few counts. This sequence joins TRBV28 and TRBJ1-1; D perhaps matches TRBD1 (5 bases). With 5 bases removed from V and 1 base from J, the gap between germline ends came to 17 bases. CDR1 is MDHEN, CDR2 SYDVKM, per germline. The CDR3 is 16 amino acids. The CDR3: CASSPTKVRENTEAFF. CDR3 sequence (DNA): TGTGCCAGCAGTCCGACAAAGGTCAGGGAGAACACTGAAGCTTTCTTT.

The CDR3 nucleotides read TGTGCCAGCAGCCGACATGGAACCAGGGCAGATACGCAGTATTTT. Translated, it gives CASSRHGTRADTQYF. V and J are TRBV7-2 and TRBJ2-3; D is possibly TRBD1 (5 bases). CDR3 size: 15 residues. Looked up from germline, CDR1 is SGHTA and CDR2 is FQGNSA. The V end was cut by 5 bases, the J end by 4 bases, with 16 bases between.

The J gene is TRBJ2-2, the V gene TRBV10-3; TRBD1 aligns across 8 bases. V was clipped by 2 bases and J by 10 bases; unmatched bases: 6. Germline V gives CDR1 ENHRY, CDR2 SYGVKD. The CDR3 contains 14 residues. Written as DNA, the CDR3 is TGTGCCATCAGTGAGAAGGCAGGGGGCGAGGAGCTGTTTTTT. Translated, it gives CAISEKAGGEELFF.

The V call is TRBV9, the J call TRBJ2-1; tentatively, D is TRBD1 (5 bases). The V end lost 0 bases, the J end lost 1 base, and 8 bases lay between the germline ends. CDR1 is SGDLS, CDR2 YYNGEE, per germline. This CDR3 region has 15 residues. The CDR3 nucleotides read TGTGCCAGCAGCGTAGGCTCAGGGTCCTACAATGAGCAGTTCTTC. Translated: CASSVGSGSYNEQFF. Based on the CDR3 plus reference TRBV9 and TRBJ2-1, the full variable domain is DSGVTQTPKHLITATGQRVTLRCSPRSGDLSVYWYQQSLDQGLQFLIQYYNGEERAKGNILERFSAQQFPDLHSELNLSSLELGDSALYFCASSVGSGSYNEQFFGPGTRLTVL.

The V gene is TRBV2, the J gene TRBJ2-2; TRBD1 or TRBD2 may be the D gene (5 bases each). The V and J ends lost 9 bases and 1 base respectively, with 12 bases between them. From germline, CDR1 is SNHLY and CDR2 FYNNEI. CDR3 length equals 14 residues. CDR3 bases: TGTGCCAGTCGGCAGGGAGTGAACACCGGGGAGCTGTTTTTT. Amino acids: CASRQGVNTGELFF. The full variable domain, in which reference TRBV2 and TRBJ2-2 provide the parts outside the CDR3, is EPEVTQTPSHQVTQMGQEVILRCVPISNHLYFYWYRQILGQKVEFLVSFYNNEISEKSEIFDDQFSVERPDGSNFTLKIRSTKLEDSAMYFCASRQGVNTGELFFGEGSRLTVL.